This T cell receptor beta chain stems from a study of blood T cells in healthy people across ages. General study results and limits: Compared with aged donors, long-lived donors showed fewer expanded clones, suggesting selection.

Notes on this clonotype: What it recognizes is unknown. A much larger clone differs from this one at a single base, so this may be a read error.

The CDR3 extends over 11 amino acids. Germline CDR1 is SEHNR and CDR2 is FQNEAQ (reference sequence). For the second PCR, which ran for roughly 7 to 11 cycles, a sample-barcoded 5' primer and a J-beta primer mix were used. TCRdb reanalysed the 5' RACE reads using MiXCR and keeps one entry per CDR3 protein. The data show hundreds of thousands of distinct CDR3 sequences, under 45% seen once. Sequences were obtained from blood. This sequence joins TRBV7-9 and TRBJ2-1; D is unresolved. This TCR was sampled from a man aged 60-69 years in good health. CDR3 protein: CTSQTYNEQFF. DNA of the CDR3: TGTACCAGCCAAACCTACAATGAGCAGTTCTTC.